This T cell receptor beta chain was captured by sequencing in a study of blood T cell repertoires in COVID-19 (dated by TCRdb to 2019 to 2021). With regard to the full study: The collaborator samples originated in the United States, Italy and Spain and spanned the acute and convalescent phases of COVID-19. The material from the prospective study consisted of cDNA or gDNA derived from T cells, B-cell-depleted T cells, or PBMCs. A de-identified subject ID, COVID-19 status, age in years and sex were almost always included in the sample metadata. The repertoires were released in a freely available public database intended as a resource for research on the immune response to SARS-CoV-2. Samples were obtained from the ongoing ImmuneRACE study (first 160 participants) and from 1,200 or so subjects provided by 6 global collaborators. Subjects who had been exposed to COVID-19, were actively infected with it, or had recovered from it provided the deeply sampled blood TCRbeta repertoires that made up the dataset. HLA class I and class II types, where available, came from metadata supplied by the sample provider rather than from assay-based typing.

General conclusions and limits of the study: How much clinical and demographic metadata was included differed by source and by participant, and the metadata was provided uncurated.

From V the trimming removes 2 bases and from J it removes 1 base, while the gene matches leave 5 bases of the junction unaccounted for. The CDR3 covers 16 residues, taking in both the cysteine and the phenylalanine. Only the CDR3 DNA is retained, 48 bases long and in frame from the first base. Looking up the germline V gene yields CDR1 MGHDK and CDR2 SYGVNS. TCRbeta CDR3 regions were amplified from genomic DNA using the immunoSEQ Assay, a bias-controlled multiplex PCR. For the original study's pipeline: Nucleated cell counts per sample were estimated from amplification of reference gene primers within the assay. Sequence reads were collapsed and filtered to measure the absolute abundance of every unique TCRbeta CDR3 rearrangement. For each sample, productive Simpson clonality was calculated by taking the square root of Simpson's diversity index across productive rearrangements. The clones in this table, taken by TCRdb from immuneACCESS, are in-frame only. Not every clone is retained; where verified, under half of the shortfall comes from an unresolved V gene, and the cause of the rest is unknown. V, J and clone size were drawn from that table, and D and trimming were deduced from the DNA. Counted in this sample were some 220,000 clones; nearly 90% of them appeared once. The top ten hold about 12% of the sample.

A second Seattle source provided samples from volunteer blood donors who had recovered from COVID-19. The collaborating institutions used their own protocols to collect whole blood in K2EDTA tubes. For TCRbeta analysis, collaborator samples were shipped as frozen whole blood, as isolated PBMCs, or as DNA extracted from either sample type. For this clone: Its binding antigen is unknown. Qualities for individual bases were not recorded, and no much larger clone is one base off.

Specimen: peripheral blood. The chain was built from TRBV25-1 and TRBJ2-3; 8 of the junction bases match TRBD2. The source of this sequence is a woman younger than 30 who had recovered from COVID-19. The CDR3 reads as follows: CASSEEAGGGTDTQYF. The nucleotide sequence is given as TGTGCCAGCAGTGAAGAGGCGGGGGGCGGCACAGATACGCAGTATTTT. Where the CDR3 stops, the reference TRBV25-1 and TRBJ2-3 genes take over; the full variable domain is EADIYQTPRYLVIGTGKKITLECSQTMGHDKMYWYQQDPGMELHLIHYSYGVNSTEKGDLSSESTVSRIRTEHFPLTLESARPSHTSQYLCASSEEAGGGTDTQYFGPGTRLTVL.